What follows are 10 T cell receptor beta chains derived from one specimen sequenced in a study of response to subunit inactivated influenza vaccine. TCRdb re-called the RT-PCR reads with MiXCR, one entry per CDR3 protein. The sample lists more than 150,000 distinct CDR3 sequences; about 10% were seen once. Sequenced material: non-naive T cells sorted from PBMCs, taken on the day of vaccination. The receptors derive from a man aged 50-60 years who received an inactivated influenza vaccine.

This clonotype appeared many times. Here the CDR3 reads CASSPQRGETQYF. The CDR3 DNA sequence: TGTGCCAGCTCACCACAAAGGGGAGAGACCCAGTACTTC. The gene calls are TRBV18 and TRBJ2-5; tentatively, D is TRBD1 (5 bases). The CDR3 is 13 residues long. Looked up from germline, CDR1 is KGHSH and CDR2 is LQKENI. Trimming pared 1 base from V and 4 bases from J, leaving 7 bases between.

The V gene is TRBV12-3 or TRBV12-4, the J gene TRBJ1-5, with D possibly TRBD1 on 6 matching bases. This CDR3 contains 13 residues. Trimming cost V 6 bases and J 3 bases, with 9 bases left between them. The CDR3 is CASRGQYNQPQHF. Written as DNA, the CDR3 is TGTGCCAGCAGAGGACAGTACAATCAGCCCCAGCATTTT.

This clonotype was found many times. The chain joins TRBV7-2 to TRBJ2-5, with D perhaps matching TRBD2 (6 bases). CDR3 length: 17 residues. Trimming removed 2 bases from V and 4 bases from J, with 20 bases in between. From germline, CDR1 is SGHTA and CDR2 FQGNSA. This chain's CDR3 is CASSLRGGAGWGETQYF. The DNA of the CDR3 is TGTGCCAGCAGCTTACGTGGGGGTGCGGGATGGGGAGAGACCCAGTACTTC. Variable domain in full (rest from reference TRBV7-2 and TRBJ2-5): GAGVSQSPSNKVTEKGKDVELRCDPISGHTALYWYRQSLGQGLEFLIYFQGNSAPDKSGLPSDRFSAERTGGSVSTLTIQRTQQEDSAVYLCASSLRGGAGWGETQYFGPGTRLLVL.

The chain is built from TRBV4-3 and TRBJ2-7, with D perhaps given as TRBD1 or TRBD2 (5 bases each). Deletions cut 4 bases from V and 1 base from J, with 11 bases between. Germline V gene lookup returns CDR1 LGHNA and CDR2 YSLEER. The CDR3 has 14 residues. This CDR3 reads CASSPGTDSYEQYF. As DNA, the CDR3 is TGCGCCAGCAGCCCAGGGACGGATTCCTACGAGCAGTACTTC.

The table lists this clonotype with a few counts. The V call is TRBV29-1, the J call TRBJ2-7; no clear D gene. V lost 0 bases to trimming and J lost 2 bases, with 11 bases between them. The germline V gene has CDR1 SQVTM and CDR2 ANQGSEA. The CDR3 has 14 amino acids. The CDR3 loop reads CSVEEAGPAYEQYF. CDR3 coding DNA: TGCAGCGTTGAAGAGGCAGGACCTGCCTACGAGCAGTACTTC.

This clonotype has a handful of counts. V gene TRBV20-1 combines with J gene TRBJ2-1; D unclear. Trimming shortened V by 2 bases and J by 9 bases, and 14 bases separated the two germline ends. Germline V gene sequence: CDR1 DFQATT, CDR2 SNEGSKA (reference sequence). The CDR3 consists of 13 residues. The CDR3 DNA reads as TGCAGTGCTAGATTCAGGAACAATGGTGAGCAGTTCTTC. This codes for CSARFRNNGEQFF.

V usage is TRBV10-3 and J usage is TRBJ2-3; D call uncertain. The CDR3 length is 11 residues. The V gene lost 10 bases and the J gene lost 0 bases, with 5 bases spanning the gap. Per germline, CDR1 ENHRY and CDR2 SYGVKD. CDR3 amino acids: CATQSTDTQYF. In DNA form, the CDR3 reads TGTGCCACCCAGAGCACAGATACGCAGTATTTT.

The V call is TRBV13, the J call TRBJ2-1, with D unclear. The V and J ends lost 5 bases and 9 bases respectively, with 23 bases between them. CDR1 is PRHDT and CDR2 is FYEKMQ in the germline V gene (reference sequence). The CDR3 has 16 amino acids. The CDR3 is CASSPSPVLVGGEQFF. The CDR3 coding sequence is TGTGCCAGCAGCCCCTCCCCCGTCCTAGTGGGTGGTGAGCAGTTCTTC.

In this sample, this clonotype turned up many times. V gene TRBV5-1 combines with J gene TRBJ2-7, with TRBD1 identical over 9 bases. CDR3 length equals 15 residues. CDR1 is SGHRS and CDR2 is YFSETQ in the germline V gene. The J segment lost 6 bases and the V segment lost 3 bases, leaving 10 bases of the junction unmatched. CDR3 DNA sequence: TGCGCCAGCAGCTCCTCCGGGACAGGGTATGGCGAGCAGTACTTC. Translation: CASSSSGTGYGEQYF.

This clonotype was observed a handful of times. This chain joins TRBV12-3 or TRBV12-4 and TRBJ2-3, with 10 bases identical to TRBD1. V lost 6 bases to trimming and J lost 6 bases; unmatched junction nucleotides: 6. There are 14 residues in the CDR3. The CDR3 loop reads CASSMDRGVDTQYF. The CDR3, as DNA: TGTGCCAGCAGCATGGACAGGGGGGTGGATACGCAGTATTTT.